The following is a T cell receptor beta chain sequence with its context. Its antigen has not been determined. No much larger clone exists at a distance of one base, and base qualities are not known. The same CDR3 arises from other DNA sequences in this sample as well. Collaborating institutions collected whole blood in K2EDTA tubes following their own protocols. For TCRbeta analysis, collaborators shipped samples as frozen whole blood, isolated PBMCs, or DNA extracted from either of those sample types. The record originates from a study of blood T cell repertoires in COVID-19 (dated by TCRdb to 2018 to 2020). Notes on the research overall: Collaborator samples came from the United States, Italy and Spain and covered acute and convalescent phases of COVID-19. The prospective study material was composed of cDNA or gDNA derived from T cells, B-cell-depleted T cells, or PBMCs. Deeply sampled blood TCRbeta repertoires from subjects exposed to, actively infected with, or recovered from COVID-19 were included in the dataset. The repertoires were released in a freely available public database meant as a resource for research on the immune response to SARS-CoV-2. The samples were drawn from the first 160 participants of the ongoing ImmuneRACE study and from roughly 1,300 subjects provided by 6 global collaborators. The sample metadata nearly always contained a de-identified subject ID, COVID-19 status, age in years and sex. Where available, HLA class I and class II types were taken from metadata supplied by the sample provider and were not determined by assay-based typing. Study-level results and caveats: The quantity of clinical and demographic metadata differed by source and by participant and was supplied without curation.

Via the germline V gene (reference sequence), CDR1 is PRHDT and CDR2 FYEKMQ. Deletion took 4 bases off V and 8 bases off J, with a span of 8 bases between the germline ends. The CDR3 has 11 amino acids, counting the end cysteine and phenylalanine. Only the CDR3 DNA is retained, 33 bases long and in frame from the first base. The immunoSEQ Assay, a bias-controlled multiplex PCR, was used to amplify TCRbeta CDR3 regions from genomic DNA. Under the source paper's analysis protocol: Within the assay, amplification of reference gene primers was used to estimate how many nucleated cells each sample contained. Sequence reads were collapsed and filtered to measure the absolute abundance of every unique TCRbeta CDR3 rearrangement. For each sample, productive Simpson clonality was calculated as the square root of Simpson's diversity index across productive rearrangements. TCRdb limited this immuneACCESS table to in-frame rearrangements with V and J called. A share of clones is missing; checked studies link under half to unresolved V genes, and the rest is unexplained. V and J calls and clone size are as listed in that table; D and trimming were resolved from the DNA. The sample table shows 380,000 or so clones, and 80% to 90% are seen once. About 1.2% of the sample lies in the top ten.

This receptor was taken from a man in his forties with acute or convalescent COVID-19. The rearranged chain carries TRBV13 and TRBJ1-2; the D gene is not confidently resolved. What was sequenced was peripheral blood. The CDR3 loop reads CASSSTRGYTF. The DNA sequence follows: TGTGCCAGCAGCTCGACCAGGGGCTACACCTTC.